Below, 11 T cell receptor beta chains from the same sample are listed, as sequenced in a study of Tregs in tolerant kidney transplant recipients. Measured with immunoSEQ multiplex PCR; TCRdb has only the in-frame clones, and not every one. The table includes about 240,000 clones, about four fifths detected once. The specimen was CD4+ T cells from blood. Receptors were obtained from a human donor in good health.

The chain recombines TRBV25-1 with TRBJ2-4; perhaps TRBD2 as D (7 bases). CDR3 size: 17 residues. Germline CDR1 and CDR2: MGHDK and SYGVNS. Trimming cost V 1 base and J 6 bases, with 19 bases left between them. The CDR3 sequence: CASSESGAGRDANIQYF. Written as DNA, the CDR3 is TGTGCCAGCAGTGAATCGGGGGCAGGGAGGGACGCAAACATTCAGTACTTC.

The chain has TRBV11-2 and TRBJ1-4; 8 bases match TRBD1. Germline CDR1 reads SGHAT; CDR2 reads FQNNGV. The CDR3 contains 14 residues. The trim removed 5 bases at V and 8 bases at J, leaving 7 bases unmatched. The CDR3 reads CASSVGQGEEKLFF. The CDR3 DNA follows: TGTGCCAGCAGCGTTGGACAGGGCGAAGAAAAACTGTTTTTT.

V usage is TRBV29-1 and J usage is TRBJ1-6; 7 positions match TRBD1. The CDR3 has 14 amino acids. The J segment lost 6 bases and the V segment lost 7 bases, leaving 9 bases of the junction unmatched. Germline loops: CDR1 SQVTM, CDR2 ANQGSEA. The CDR3 coding sequence is TGCAGCGCCCGGACAGGATGGGCTAATTCACCCCTCCACTTT. Its protein product is CSARTGWANSPLHF.

This clone was seen once. The rearrangement joins TRBV27 to TRBJ2-5; D might be TRBD1 (7 bases). The V end lost 6 bases, the J end lost 2 bases, and 19 bases lay between the germline ends. CDR1 is MNHEY and CDR2 is SMNVEV in the germline V gene (reference sequence). This CDR3 has 16 amino acids. In DNA, the CDR3 is TGTGCCAGCAGGGGCAGGGGGGTTGGGAGGCAAGAGACCCAGTACTTC. Its protein is CASRGRGVGRQETQYF.

This chain joins TRBV7-2 and TRBJ1-5; D is unclear. Germline lookup yields CDR1 SGHTA and CDR2 FQGNSA. The CDR3 totals 15 residues. Between the trimmed V and J ends, which lost 5 bases and 1 base, there was a span of 12 bases. The CDR3 sequence is CASSRTEWSNQPQHF. The CDR3 region has the DNA TGTGCCAGCAGCCGTACAGAATGGAGCAATCAGCCCCAGCATTTT.

V is TRBV7-6 and J is TRBJ2-7; 9 nucleotides align to TRBD2. The CDR3 has 19 residues. Germline values: CDR1 SGHVS, CDR2 FNYEAQ. J gave up 2 bases and V 1 base, and 15 bases lay outside the gene matches. CDR3 amino acids: CASSLEPPQREDRTYEQYF. The CDR3 coding sequence is TGTGCCAGCAGCTTAGAGCCCCCCCAGCGGGAGGACCGGACCTACGAGCAGTACTTC.

This clone has just one count. The chain combines TRBV30 with TRBJ1-1, with unresolved D. There are 13 residues in the CDR3. Germline V gene lookup returns CDR1 GTSNPN and CDR2 SVGIG (reference sequence). V lost 5 bases and J lost 0, with 10 bases in between. CDR3 amino acids: CAWGRAVNTEAFF. The DNA of the CDR3 is TGTGCCTGGGGTAGGGCGGTGAACACTGAAGCTTTCTTT.

The chain links TRBV19 to TRBJ2-1, with D possibly called TRBD1 or TRBD2 (5 bases each). Per germline, CDR1 LNHDA and CDR2 SQIVND (reference sequence). Deletions cut 9 bases from V and 4 bases from J, with 19 bases between. CDR3 length equals 15 residues. The CDR3 here is CASLARGGGYNEQFF. Written as DNA, the CDR3 is TGTGCCAGCCTGGCACGGGGCGGCGGGTACAATGAGCAGTTCTTC.

The V and J genes are TRBV30 and TRBJ2-5, with TRBD1 matching 9 bases. V was clipped by 3 bases and J by 5 bases; unmatched bases: 4. CDR3 length equals 13 residues. Germline V gives CDR1 GTSNPN, CDR2 SVGIG (reference sequence). CDR3 in amino acids: CAWSATGGETQYF. CDR3 in DNA: TGTGCCTGGAGCGCGACAGGGGGTGAGACCCAGTACTTC. Looking up the rest from reference TRBV30 and TRBJ2-5 gives the full variable domain: SQTIHQWPATLVQPVGSPLSLECTVEGTSNPNLYWYRQAAGRGLQLLFYSVGIGQISSEVPQNLSASRPQDRQFILSSKKLLLSDSGFYLCAWSATGGETQYFGPGTRLLVL.

The V call is TRBV19, the J call TRBJ1-2, with 11 bases fitting TRBD1. The ends lost 7 bases at V and 4 bases at J; junction bases unmatched: 8. The germline gives CDR1 LNHDA, CDR2 SQIVND (reference sequence). This CDR3 contains 15 residues. CDR3 DNA sequence: TGTGCCAGTACGGGGAGGACAGGGGGCCTCTATGGCTACACCTTC. Amino acid sequence: CASTGRTGGLYGYTF.

In DNA, the CDR3 is TGTGCCAGCAGCTCCTTGGGTCAGCCCCAGCATTTT. It encodes CASSSLGQPQHF. The rearrangement joins TRBV11-2 to TRBJ1-5; D unresolved. CDR3 length: 12 amino acids. The germline V and J ends were trimmed by 4 bases and 6 bases, with 7 bases remaining between them. Looked up from germline, CDR1 is SGHAT and CDR2 is FQNNGV.